This record covers a single T cell receptor beta chain. This clonotype was recorded once. What antigen it recognizes has not been identified. A read error may produce the germline difference seen at one junction end. Library generation was performed with PCR. The sequencer was an Illumina HiSeq 2500. Unique molecular identifiers were incorporated into TCR beta cDNA libraries to reduce PCR and sequencing biases. Some 500,000 cDNA molecules were obtained for every 1 to 10 million input T cells, so each molecule roughly corresponded to one T cell. The same protocol used for the earlier healthy control dataset was applied to prepare and sequence the patient libraries. Samples belonging to the same batch were prepared together, multiplexed and sequenced on a shared HiSeq lane. In the paper's pipeline: Raw barcoded reads were processed with MIGEC, and single-read molecular identifier groups were discarded before consensus assembly and CDR3 extraction. Clonotype tables were post-analysed with VDJtools, and diversity was normalized by down-sampling all datasets to the smallest sample size. Repertoire overlap clustering matched CDR3 amino acid but not nucleotide sequences to correct batch-related cross-sample contamination. TCRdb itself trimmed the public reads at Q25 with fastp, ran MiXCR and retained productive beta chains. CDR3 protein duplicates are merged, each entry listing the most common genes and DNA. The V and J calls were determined by TCRdb, not by the authors. Here the sample has roughly 600,000 distinct CDR3 sequences; 44% occur a single time. The ten largest clones add up to about 1.8% of the sample.

The data were obtained in a study of post-analysis software for immune sequencing data (dated by TCRdb to between 2014 and 2017). As for the study more broadly: Recorded disease courses included relapsing-remitting, secondary progressive and progressive-relapsing multiple sclerosis, with some patients lacking subtype annotation. The patient repertoires were compared against about a dozen previously published healthy control repertoires obtained from donors aged roughly 6 to 25 years. A subset of samples was prepared in parallel using single-end sample barcoding, then pooled and co-amplified after Illumina adapter ligation.

From a lookup of the germline V gene (reference sequence), CDR1 and CDR2 are SSHAT and FNYEAQ. The CDR3 covers 14 residues, taking in both the cysteine and the phenylalanine. Kept here is only the CDR3 DNA, which spans 42 bases and is read in frame from base 1. General findings and caveats noted by the study authors: Direct clustering with F measure revealed strong co-clustering of samples prepared in the same batch, which led to a batch-effect correction. The control group was slightly older than the multiple sclerosis patient group. Patients showed significantly higher frequencies than controls for 4 or 5 TRBV segments, among them TRBV5-6, TRBV5-1 and TRBV20-1. Significantly lower normalized Chao1 diversity was found in multiple sclerosis patients than in controls, suggesting substantial peripheral T-cell clonal expansion.

To demonstrate the VDJtools post-analysis software, the study profiled TCR beta repertoires from the peripheral blood of about 13 young patients with multiple sclerosis. Multiple sclerosis patients were children and adolescents aged about 6 to 16 years. The receptor comes from a girl aged 5 to 17 with multiple sclerosis. The sequenced material came from blood. The chain links TRBV7-7 with TRBJ2-7, with an unclear D gene assignment. CDR3 region: CASSPTPSSYEQYF. The nucleotide sequence reads TGTGCTAGCAGCCCAACTCCTAGCTCCTACGAGCAGTACTTC.